The 21 T cell receptor beta chains reported below all come from one sample, sequenced in a study of blood T cells in healthy people across ages. PCR was performed a second time for roughly 7 to 11 cycles using a sample-barcoded 5' primer and a J-beta primer mix. TCRdb re-derived calls from the 5' RACE reads in MiXCR, one entry per CDR3 protein. The table lists about 1.7 million distinct CDR3 sequences, approximately 28% of them singletons, with 7.7% in the top ten. The sample taken for sequencing was blood. These receptors were collected from a woman under 40 in good health.

The sample holds many counts of this clonotype. This chain uses TRBV29-1 with TRBJ1-2, with a tentative D call TRBD1 (5 bases). This CDR3 has 13 amino acids. V was clipped by 2 bases and J by 8 bases, with 15 bases between them. The V gene's germline CDR1 is SQVTM and CDR2 ANQGSEA. CDR3 DNA: TGCAGCGTTGAAACGGCCCCGGGGCTAGGCTACACCTTC. Encoded protein: CSVETAPGLGYTF. The whole variable domain, remainder taken from reference TRBV29-1 and TRBJ1-2, is SAVISQKPSRDICQRGTSLTIQCQVDSQVTMMFWYRQQPGQSLTLIATANQGSEATYESGFVIDKFPISRPNLTFSTLTVSNMSPEDSSIYLCSVETAPGLGYTFGSGTRLTVV.

In regard to this clonotype: Possible read error: a much larger clone is one base away. The chain carries TRBV6-6 and TRBJ2-7, with D possibly called TRBD1 or TRBD2 (5 bases each). Germline-derived CDR1 and CDR2 are MNHNY and SVGAGI (reference sequence). Deletions cut 6 bases from V and 7 bases from J, with 19 bases between. This CDR3 spans 14 amino acids. CDR3 bases: TGTGCCAGCAGACCCGGGACGCCGGGGAATGAGCAGTACTTC. Its translation is CASRPGTPGNEQYF.

This clonotype was observed many times. The chain is built from TRBV9 and TRBJ1-4; D uncertain. V gave up 4 bases and J gave up 3 bases, with 16 bases separating them. The CDR3 length is 16 residues. In germline, CDR1 is SGDLS, CDR2 YYNGEE. CDR3 residues: CASSLNEEGANEKLFF. CDR3 sequence (DNA): TGTGCCAGCAGCCTCAACGAGGAGGGAGCTAATGAAAAACTGTTTTTT.

The chain carries TRBV12-3 or TRBV12-4 and TRBJ2-5; D is tentatively TRBD1 or TRBD2 (5 bases each). V was pared by 6 bases and J by 2 bases, with 13 bases between. This CDR3 is built from 14 residues. The CDR3 loop reads CASRDARGQETQYF. The CDR3 nucleotides read TGTGCCAGCAGGGACGCGAGGGGTCAAGAGACCCAGTACTTC.

Points on this clonotype: This could be a read error, since a much larger clone is one nucleotide away. The chain joins TRBV7-2 to TRBJ2-5; maybe TRBD1 (7 bases). The CDR3 sequence is 13 residues long. Trimming removed 5 bases from V and 11 bases from J, with 18 bases in between. From germline, CDR1 is SGHTA and CDR2 FQGNSA. CDR3 nucleotides: TGTGCCAGCAGCCTGGACAGGAGTCGGGAGCAGTACTTC. This sequence encodes CASSLDRSREQYF.

This clonotype was detected many times. The rearrangement links TRBV7-2 to TRBJ2-7; tentatively, D is TRBD2 (5 bases). V was trimmed by 6 bases and J by 5 bases, leaving 14 bases between them. Per germline, CDR1 SGHTA and CDR2 FQGNSA. The CDR3 is 13 residues long. The CDR3 loop is CASSSQRGNEQYF. The CDR3 DNA follows: TGTGCCAGCAGTTCCCAACGAGGGAACGAGCAGTACTTC.

The genes are TRBV10-3 and TRBJ2-3; D not resolved. The CDR3 runs to 14 residues. Germline CDR1 and CDR2: ENHRY and SYGVKD. Trimming stripped 0 bases from V and 2 bases from J, with 6 bases between. The CDR3 protein is CAISESPHTDTQYF. CDR3 in DNA: TGTGCCATCAGTGAGTCTCCTCACACAGATACGCAGTATTTT.

The chain couples TRBV2 to TRBJ1-5; a weak D match, TRBD1 (5 bases). The CDR3 totals 13 residues. The germline CDR1 and CDR2 sequences are SNHLY and FYNNEI. V was trimmed by 7 bases and J by 1 base, leaving 8 bases between them. CDR3: CASKGDSNQPQHF. CDR3 coding DNA: TGTGCCAGCAAAGGGGACAGCAATCAGCCCCAGCATTTT.

This clonotype was counted between two and nine times. V is TRBV29-1 and J is TRBJ2-5; 12 positions agree with TRBD1. The CDR3 contains 16 residues. The V gene end was trimmed by 3 bases and the J gene end by 2 bases; junction bases not matched to a gene: 7. Germline V CDR1 and CDR2: SQVTM, ANQGSEA. CDR3 sequence reads: CSVDRGQGAWQETQYF. DNA for the CDR3: TGCAGCGTTGACCGGGGACAGGGGGCCTGGCAAGAGACCCAGTACTTC.

Only a few counts were recorded for this clonotype. V gene TRBV12-3 or TRBV12-4 combines with J gene TRBJ1-2, with D uncertain. This CDR3 has 16 residues. The V end lost 2 bases, the J end lost 6 bases, and 19 bases lay between the germline ends. The CDR3, as DNA: TGTGCCAGCAGTTTAAGGCTCCGGGGAACGTTTAATGGCTACACCTTC. Translation gives CASSLRLRGTFNGYTF.

This chain connects TRBV7-3 to TRBJ1-1; no firm D call. The V and J ends lost 5 bases and 3 bases respectively, with 16 bases between them. The germline V gene has CDR1 SGHTA and CDR2 FQGTGA. CDR3 length: 15 residues. CDR3 DNA: TGTGCCAGCAGCCCTAATCAGGAGACGGACACTGAAGCTTTCTTT. Translating gives CASSPNQETDTEAFF.

Only a few counts were recorded for this clonotype. V gene TRBV5-6 combines with J gene TRBJ1-2; no firm D call. This CDR3 region has 14 residues. Trimming took off 3 bases at V and 0 bases at J, with 9 bases between the two ends. Germline CDR1 and CDR2: SGHDT and YYEEEE. CDR3 amino acids: CASSSRVPNYGYTF. CDR3 DNA sequence: TGTGCCAGCAGCTCCCGAGTTCCTAACTATGGCTACACCTTC.

The genes are TRBV12-3 or TRBV12-4 and TRBJ2-5; TRBD1 matches at 9 bases. CDR3 length: 15 amino acids. Trimming at V came to 2 bases and at J to 5 bases, leaving 6 bases not matched to a gene. CDR3 sequence (DNA): TGTGCCAGCAGTTTACAGGGGACAGGGATCGAGACCCAGTACTTC. Encoded protein: CASSLQGTGIETQYF.

The rearrangement uses TRBV12-3 or TRBV12-4 and TRBJ1-5; TRBD1 matches at 9 bases. The CDR3 totals 13 residues. J lost 14 bases, V lost 4 bases, and 9 bases had no gene match. The CDR3 DNA reads as TGTGCCAGCAGTTCGAAAGGTGGGACAGGGAAGCATTTT. Translated, it gives CASSSKGGTGKHF.

This clonotype was detected only a few times. This sequence joins TRBV28 and TRBJ2-1, with D unresolved. The CDR3 totals 14 residues. Germline V lookup: CDR1 MDHEN, CDR2 SYDVKM. V was cut by 6 bases and J by 1 base, with 10 bases left in between. Written as DNA, the CDR3 is TGTGCCAGCAGAATCGGAAGTTCCTACAATGAGCAGTTCTTC. Protein: CASRIGSSYNEQFF.

The J gene is TRBJ1-2, the V gene TRBV29-1; D is unresolved. The V gene's germline CDR1 is SQVTM and CDR2 ANQGSEA. V was pared by 4 bases and J by 4 bases, with 13 bases between. CDR3 size: 13 residues. DNA for the CDR3: TGCAGCGTTGCGCGCTCGCAAGGCTATGGCTACACCTTC. Translation: CSVARSQGYGYTF.

The gene calls are TRBV20-1 and TRBJ2-1, with 10 bases that match TRBD2. From germline, CDR1 is DFQATT and CDR2 SNEGSKA (reference sequence). The trim removed 1 base at V and 4 bases at J, leaving 10 bases unmatched. CDR3 size: 17 residues. The CDR3 reads CSARGGRSGGQYNEQFF. CDR3 bases: TGCAGTGCTAGAGGGGGACGTAGCGGGGGGCAATACAATGAGCAGTTCTTC.

This clonotype was observed at least ten times. This chain connects TRBV20-1 to TRBJ2-5, with D possibly TRBD2 on 7 matching bases. Germline V gives CDR1 DFQATT, CDR2 SNEGSKA (reference sequence). The V gene lost 3 bases and the J gene lost 6 bases, with 14 bases spanning the gap. The CDR3 totals 13 residues. CDR3 protein: CSASGGPAKTQYF. In DNA, the CDR3 is TGCAGTGCTAGCGGGGGGCCCGCCAAGACCCAGTACTTC.

Only a few counts were recorded for this clonotype. The chain carries TRBV5-1 and TRBJ1-2, with D perhaps TRBD1 (5 bases). The CDR3 contains 16 residues. Per the germline V gene, CDR1 is SGHRS and CDR2 is YFSETQ. Trimming left V 0 bases short and J 0 bases short, with 12 bases between. The CDR3 DNA follows: TGCGCCAGCAGCTTGGGTCGGGGACCTACTAACTATGGCTACACCTTC. This sequence encodes CASSLGRGPTNYGYTF.

As concerns this clonotype: A clone one base away is much larger, so this may be a read error. This rearrangement joins TRBV28 to TRBJ2-1; tentatively, D is TRBD2 (5 bases). The J call may be faulty, since TRBJ2-7 better matches the DNA end. Germline CDR1 is MDHEN and CDR2 is SYDVKM. The CDR3 is 14 amino acids. The CDR3 nucleotides are TGTGCCAGCAGTTTAGAGTTCGCGGGCGGCGAGCAGTACTTC. Translation gives CASSLEFAGGEQYF.

V usage is TRBV4-3 and J usage is TRBJ2-2, with D hard to call. V lost 4 bases and J 6 bases, leaving 6 bases between the germline ends. From germline, CDR1 is LGHNA and CDR2 YSLEER. This CDR3 contains 12 residues. CDR3 amino acids: CASSRAAGELFF. CDR3 DNA: TGCGCCAGCAGCCGGGCGGCCGGGGAGCTGTTTTTT.